This record looks at one T cell receptor beta chain sequence and its context. The V gene lost 11 bases and the J gene lost 3 bases, with 14 bases spanning the gap. Germline CDR1 reads MDHEN; CDR2 reads SYDVKM. CDR3 size: 12 residues. This sample was included in a study of blood T cell repertoires in COVID-19. Study details: Samples of COVID-19 (acute and convalescent) were obtained from the United States, Italy and Spain. T cells, B-cell-depleted T cells, or PBMCs provided the cDNA or gDNA that served as material.

Original data processing: Counts of nucleated cells, estimated from reference gene primer amplification, were obtained. Clones were sequenced by immunoSEQ multiplex PCR, and TCRdb holds only the in-frame ones, with some missing. V, J and clone size were drawn from that table, and D and trimming were deduced from the DNA. The repertoire includes 200,000 to 300,000 clones, 87% of them detected once, and around 2.5% sits in the top ten. The rearrangement links TRBV28 to TRBJ2-7, with a possible D match to TRBD2 (6 bases). The source is a woman aged 45-60 years with acute or convalescent COVID-19. The material sequenced was peripheral blood. CDR3 region: CASGEMFYEQYF. CDR3 nucleotides: TGTGCCTCGGGGGAAATGTTCTACGAGCAGTACTTC.